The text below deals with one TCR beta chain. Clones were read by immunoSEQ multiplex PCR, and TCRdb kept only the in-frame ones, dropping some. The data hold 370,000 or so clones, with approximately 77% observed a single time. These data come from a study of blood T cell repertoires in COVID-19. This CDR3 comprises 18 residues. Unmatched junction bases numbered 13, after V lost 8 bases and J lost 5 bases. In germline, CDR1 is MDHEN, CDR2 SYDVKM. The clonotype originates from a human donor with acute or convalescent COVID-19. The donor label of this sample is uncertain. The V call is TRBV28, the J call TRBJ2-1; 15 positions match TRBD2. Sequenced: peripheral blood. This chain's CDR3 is CASHPGLAGGLLNNEQFF. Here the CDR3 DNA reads TGTGCCAGCCACCCGGGACTAGCGGGAGGCCTACTAAACAATGAGCAGTTCTTC.